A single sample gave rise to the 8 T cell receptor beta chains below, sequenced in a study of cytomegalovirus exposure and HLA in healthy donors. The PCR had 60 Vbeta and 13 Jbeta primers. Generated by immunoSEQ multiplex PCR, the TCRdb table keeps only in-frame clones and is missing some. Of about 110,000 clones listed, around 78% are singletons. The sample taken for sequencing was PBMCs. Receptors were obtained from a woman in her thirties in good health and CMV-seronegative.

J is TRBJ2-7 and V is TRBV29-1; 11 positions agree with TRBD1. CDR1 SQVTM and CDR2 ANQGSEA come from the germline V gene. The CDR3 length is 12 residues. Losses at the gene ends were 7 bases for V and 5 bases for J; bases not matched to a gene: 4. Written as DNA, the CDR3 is TGCAGCGGGCGGACAGGGGGCCACGAGCAGTACTTC. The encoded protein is CSGRTGGHEQYF.

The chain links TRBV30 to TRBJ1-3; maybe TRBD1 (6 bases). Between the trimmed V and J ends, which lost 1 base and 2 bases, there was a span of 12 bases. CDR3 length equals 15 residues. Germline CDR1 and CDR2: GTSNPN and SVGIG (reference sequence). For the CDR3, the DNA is TGTGCCTGGAGTGGCGGGGGGGCGCCTGGAAACACCATATATTTT. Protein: CAWSGGGAPGNTIYF.

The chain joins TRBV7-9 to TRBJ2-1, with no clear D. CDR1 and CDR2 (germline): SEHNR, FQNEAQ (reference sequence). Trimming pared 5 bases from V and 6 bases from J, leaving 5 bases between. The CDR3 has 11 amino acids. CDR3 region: CASSLPNEQFF. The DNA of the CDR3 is TGTGCCAGCAGCCTACCCAATGAGCAGTTCTTC.

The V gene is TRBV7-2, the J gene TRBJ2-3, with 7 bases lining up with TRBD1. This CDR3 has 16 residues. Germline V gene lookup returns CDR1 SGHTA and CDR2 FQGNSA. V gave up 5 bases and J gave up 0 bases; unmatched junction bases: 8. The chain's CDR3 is CASSTRQGPSTDTQYF. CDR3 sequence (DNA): TGTGCCAGCAGCACGCGACAGGGCCCTAGCACAGATACGCAGTATTTT.

CDR3 nucleotide sequence: TGCGCCAGCAGCCAACTGACAGGGACCTACAATGAGCAGTTCTTC. Translated: CASSQLTGTYNEQFF. The V call is TRBV4-3, the J call TRBJ2-1, with 7 positions matching TRBD1. The germline gives CDR1 LGHNA, CDR2 YSLEER. The ends lost 2 bases at V and 2 bases at J; junction bases unmatched: 3. This CDR3 is built from 15 residues.

CDR3 nucleotides: TGTGCCAGCACCAGAGGGACACGAAATGAAAAACTGTTTTTT. This gives the protein CASTRGTRNEKLFF. The V gene is TRBV2, the J gene TRBJ1-4; D perhaps matches TRBD1 (6 bases). V was cut by 7 bases and J by 5 bases, with 14 bases left in between. The CDR3 is 14 residues long. The germline V gene has CDR1 SNHLY and CDR2 FYNNEI.

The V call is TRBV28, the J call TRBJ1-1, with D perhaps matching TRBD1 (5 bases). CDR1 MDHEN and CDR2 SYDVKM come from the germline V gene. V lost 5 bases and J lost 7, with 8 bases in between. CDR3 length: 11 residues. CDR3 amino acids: CASSNRFEAFF. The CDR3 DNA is TGTGCCAGCAGTAACAGGTTTGAAGCTTTCTTT.

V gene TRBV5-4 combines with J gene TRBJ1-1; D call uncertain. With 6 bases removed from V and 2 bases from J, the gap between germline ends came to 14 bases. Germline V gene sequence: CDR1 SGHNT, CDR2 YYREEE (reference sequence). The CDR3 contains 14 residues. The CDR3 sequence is CASTYSADNTEAFF. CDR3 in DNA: TGTGCCAGCACCTATTCGGCGGATAACACTGAAGCTTTCTTT.